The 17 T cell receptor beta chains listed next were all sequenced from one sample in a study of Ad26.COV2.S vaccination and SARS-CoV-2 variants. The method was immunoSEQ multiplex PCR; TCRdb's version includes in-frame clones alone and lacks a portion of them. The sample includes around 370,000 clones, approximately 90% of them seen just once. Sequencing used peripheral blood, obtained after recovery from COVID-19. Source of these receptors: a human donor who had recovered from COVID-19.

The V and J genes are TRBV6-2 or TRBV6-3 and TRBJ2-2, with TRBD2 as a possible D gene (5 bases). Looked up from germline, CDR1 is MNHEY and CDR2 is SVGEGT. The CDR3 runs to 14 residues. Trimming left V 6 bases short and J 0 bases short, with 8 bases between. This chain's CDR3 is CASSSSPNTGELFF. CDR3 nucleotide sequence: TGTGCCAGCAGCTCTAGCCCGAACACCGGGGAGCTGTTTTTT.

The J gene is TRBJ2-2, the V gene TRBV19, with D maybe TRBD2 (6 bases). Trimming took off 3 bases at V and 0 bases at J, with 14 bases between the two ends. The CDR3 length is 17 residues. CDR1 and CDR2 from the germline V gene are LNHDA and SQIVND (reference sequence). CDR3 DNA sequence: TGTGCCAGTAGTATCCCTGTAGCGGCCGCGAACACCGGGGAGCTGTTTTTT. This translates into CASSIPVAAANTGELFF. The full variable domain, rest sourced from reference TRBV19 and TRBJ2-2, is DGGITQSPKYLFRKEGQNVTLSCEQNLNHDAMYWYRQDPGQGLRLIYYSQIVNDFQKGDIAEGYSVSREKKESFPLTVTSAQKNPTAFYLCASSIPVAAANTGELFFGEGSRLTVL.

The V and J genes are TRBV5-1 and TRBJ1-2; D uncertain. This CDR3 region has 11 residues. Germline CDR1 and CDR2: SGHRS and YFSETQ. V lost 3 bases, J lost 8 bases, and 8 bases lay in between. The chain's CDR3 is CASSSEEGYTF. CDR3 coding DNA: TGCGCCAGCAGCTCGGAGGAAGGCTACACCTTC.

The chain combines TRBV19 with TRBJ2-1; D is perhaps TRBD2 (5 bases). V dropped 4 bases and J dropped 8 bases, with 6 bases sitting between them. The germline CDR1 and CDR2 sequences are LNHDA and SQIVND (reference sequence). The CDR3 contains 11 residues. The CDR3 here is CASSTSYEQFF. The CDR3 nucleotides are TGTGCCAGTAGTACTAGCTATGAGCAGTTCTTC.

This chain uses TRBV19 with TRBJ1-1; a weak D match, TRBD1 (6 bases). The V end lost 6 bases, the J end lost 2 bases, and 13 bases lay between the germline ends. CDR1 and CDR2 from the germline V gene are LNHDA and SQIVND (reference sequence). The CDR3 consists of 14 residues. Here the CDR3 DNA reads TGTGCCAGTAGGACCGACAGGACCAACACTGAAGCTTTCTTT. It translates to CASRTDRTNTEAFF.

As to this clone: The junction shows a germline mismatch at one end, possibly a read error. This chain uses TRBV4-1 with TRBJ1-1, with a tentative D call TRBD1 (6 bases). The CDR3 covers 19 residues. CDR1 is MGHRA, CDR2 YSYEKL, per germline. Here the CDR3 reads CASSQEGYFGTLKNSEAFF. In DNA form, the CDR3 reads TGCGCCAGCAGCCAAGAGGGATATTTCGGGACACTAAAGAACTCTGAAGCTTTCTTT.

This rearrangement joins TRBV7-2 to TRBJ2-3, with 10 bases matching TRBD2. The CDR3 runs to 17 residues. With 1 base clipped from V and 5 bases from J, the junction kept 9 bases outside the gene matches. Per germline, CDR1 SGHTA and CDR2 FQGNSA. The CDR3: CASSLETAGGPGDTQYF. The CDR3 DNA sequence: TGTGCCAGCAGCTTAGAGACAGCGGGGGGGCCGGGAGATACGCAGTATTTT.

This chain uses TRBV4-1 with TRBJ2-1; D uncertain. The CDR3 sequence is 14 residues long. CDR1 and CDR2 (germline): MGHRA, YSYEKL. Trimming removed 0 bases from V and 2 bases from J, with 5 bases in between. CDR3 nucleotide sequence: TGCGCCAGCAGCCAAGACGGCCCCTACAATGAGCAGTTCTTC. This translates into CASSQDGPYNEQFF.

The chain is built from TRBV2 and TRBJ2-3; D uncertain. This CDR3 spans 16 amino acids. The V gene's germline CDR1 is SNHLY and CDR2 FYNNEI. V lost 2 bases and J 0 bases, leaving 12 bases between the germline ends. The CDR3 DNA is TGTGCCAGCAGTGAACTTTTTCGCGGTAGCACAGATACGCAGTATTTT. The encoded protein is CASSELFRGSTDTQYF.

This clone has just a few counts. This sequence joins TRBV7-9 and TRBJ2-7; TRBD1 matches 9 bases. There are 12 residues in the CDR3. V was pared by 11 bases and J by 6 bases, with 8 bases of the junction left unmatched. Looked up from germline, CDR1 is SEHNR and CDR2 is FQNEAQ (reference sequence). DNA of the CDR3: TGTGCCTCACGGGGACAGGGTGGCGAGCAGTACTTC. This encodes CASRGQGGEQYF.

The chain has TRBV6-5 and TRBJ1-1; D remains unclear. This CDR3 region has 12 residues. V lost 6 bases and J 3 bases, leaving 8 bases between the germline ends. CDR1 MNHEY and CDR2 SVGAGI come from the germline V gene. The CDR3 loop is CASRQPDTEAFF. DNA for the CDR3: TGTGCCAGCAGACAGCCTGACACTGAAGCTTTCTTT.

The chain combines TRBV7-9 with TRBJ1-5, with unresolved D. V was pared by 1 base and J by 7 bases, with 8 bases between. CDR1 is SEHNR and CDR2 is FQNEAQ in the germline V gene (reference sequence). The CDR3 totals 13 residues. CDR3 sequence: CASSLEGYQPQHF. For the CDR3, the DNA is TGTGCCAGCAGCTTAGAAGGGTACCAGCCCCAGCATTTT.

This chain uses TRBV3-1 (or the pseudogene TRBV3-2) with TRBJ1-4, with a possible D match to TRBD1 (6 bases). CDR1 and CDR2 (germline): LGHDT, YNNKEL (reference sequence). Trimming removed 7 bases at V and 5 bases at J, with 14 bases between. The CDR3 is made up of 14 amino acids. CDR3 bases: TGTGCCAGCAAACTGTCGGGACACAATGAAAAACTGTTTTTT. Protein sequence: CASKLSGHNEKLFF.

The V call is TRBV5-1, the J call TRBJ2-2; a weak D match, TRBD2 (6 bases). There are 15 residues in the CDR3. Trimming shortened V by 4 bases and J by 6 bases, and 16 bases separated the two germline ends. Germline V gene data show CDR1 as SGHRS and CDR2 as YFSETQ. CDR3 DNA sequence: TGCGCCAGCAGCCGCCCGCCAGAGCGGGCCGGGGAGCTGTTTTTT. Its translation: CASSRPPERAGELFF.

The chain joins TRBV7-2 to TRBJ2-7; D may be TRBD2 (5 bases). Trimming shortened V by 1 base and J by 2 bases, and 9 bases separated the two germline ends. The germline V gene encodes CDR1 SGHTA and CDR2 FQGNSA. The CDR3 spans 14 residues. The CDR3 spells CASSLVSGTYEQYF. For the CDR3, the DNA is TGTGCCAGCAGCTTAGTTTCGGGGACCTACGAGCAGTACTTC.

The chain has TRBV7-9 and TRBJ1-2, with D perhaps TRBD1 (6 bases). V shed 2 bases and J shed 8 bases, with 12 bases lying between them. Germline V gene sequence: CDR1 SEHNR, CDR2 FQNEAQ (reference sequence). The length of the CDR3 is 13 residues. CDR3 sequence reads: CASSLKGGDGYTF. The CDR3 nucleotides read TGTGCCAGCAGCTTAAAAGGGGGGGACGGCTACACCTTC.

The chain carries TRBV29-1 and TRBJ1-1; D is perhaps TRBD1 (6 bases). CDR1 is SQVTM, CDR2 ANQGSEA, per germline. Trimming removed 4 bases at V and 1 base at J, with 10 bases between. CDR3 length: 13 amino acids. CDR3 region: CSVAGGRNTEAFF. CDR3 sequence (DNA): TGCAGCGTTGCCGGGGGCCGGAACACTGAAGCTTTCTTT.